A single sample is the source of the 5 T cell receptor beta chains below, sequenced in a study of blood T cells in healthy people across ages. The authors ran a second PCR of roughly 7 to 11 cycles using a sample-barcoded 5' primer and a J-beta primer mix. Using its own MiXCR run on the 5' RACE reads, TCRdb lists one record per CDR3 protein. The sample yields more than 800,000 distinct CDR3 sequences, roughly 26% seen once. Sequencing was carried out using blood. These receptors came from a woman over 75 in good health.

J is TRBJ1-4 and V is TRBV6-1; D unresolved. This CDR3 is 14 amino acids long. The V end lost 6 bases, the J end lost 6 bases, and 14 bases lay between the germline ends. The germline CDR1 and CDR2 sequences are MNHNS and SASEGT. As DNA, the CDR3 is TGTGCCAGCAGACATCCGGGCGCGGATGAAAAACTGTTTTTT. As protein: CASRHPGADEKLFF.

This clonotype showed up many times. The gene calls are TRBV5-5 and TRBJ2-1; D is unclear. The V end was cut by 3 bases, the J end by 14 bases, with 18 bases between. The CDR3 has 13 amino acids. Germline CDR1 is SGHKS and CDR2 is YYEKEE (reference sequence). CDR3 nucleotide sequence: TGTGCCAGCAGCTCATTGGATTTTGGAGTTGAGTTCTTC. It specifies CASSSLDFGVEFF. The variable domain in full, with the rest retrieved from reference TRBV5-5 and TRBJ2-1, is DAGVTQSPTHLIKTRGQQVTLRCSPISGHKSVSWYQQVLGQGPQFIFQYYEKEERGRGNFPDRFSARQFPNYSSELNVNALLLGDSALYLCASSSLDFGVEFFGPGTRLTVL.

This clonotype occurred a few times. This chain connects TRBV12-3 or TRBV12-4 to TRBJ1-6; possibly TRBD1 for D (6 bases). CDR3 length: 14 amino acids. V was cut by 3 bases and J by 11 bases, with 14 bases left in between. The CDR3, as DNA: TGTGCCAGCAGTTTGGGAGTGAGGGGGACACCCCTCCACTTT. Encoded protein: CASSLGVRGTPLHF.

In its sample, this clonotype was seen a few times. This rearrangement joins TRBV14 to TRBJ2-1; 9 bases line up with TRBD1. J gave up 14 bases and V 6 bases, and 8 bases lay outside the gene matches. The germline CDR1 and CDR2 sequences are SGHDN and FVKESK. The CDR3 has 12 amino acids. The CDR3: CASSWDRAEKFF. The CDR3 nucleotides are TGTGCCAGCAGTTGGGACAGGGCCGAGAAGTTCTTC.

This clonotype was detected many times. The rearrangement uses TRBV2 and TRBJ2-5; D might be TRBD2 (6 bases). The CDR3 consists of 17 residues. V was trimmed by 11 bases and J by 4 bases, leaving 29 bases between them. The germline V gene encodes CDR1 SNHLY and CDR2 FYNNEI. Here the CDR3 DNA reads TGTGCCGGGGAAGTGGCCGGGAGCTCAGGGAGCGGAGAGACCCAGTACTTC. It specifies CAGEVAGSSGSGETQYF. Full variable domain (missing parts from reference TRBV2 and TRBJ2-5): EPEVTQTPSHQVTQMGQEVILRCVPISNHLYFYWYRQILGQKVEFLVSFYNNEISEKSEIFDDQFSVERPDGSNFTLKIRSTKLEDSAMYFCAGEVAGSSGSGETQYFGPGTRLLVL.